This record looks at one T cell receptor beta chain sequence and its context. Its antigen remains undetermined. No base quality values were provided; no much bigger clone lies one nucleotide off. This specimen belongs to a study of blood T cell repertoires in COVID-19 (dated by TCRdb to 2020 to 2022). As for the study more broadly: The collaborator samples originated in the United States, Italy and Spain and spanned the acute and convalescent phases of COVID-19. The prospective study material was composed of cDNA or gDNA derived from T cells, B-cell-depleted T cells, or PBMCs. The dataset comprised deeply sampled blood TCRbeta repertoires from subjects exposed to, actively infected with, or recovered from COVID-19. The repertoires were released in a freely available public database meant as a resource for research on the immune response to SARS-CoV-2. The samples were drawn from the first 160 participants of the ongoing ImmuneRACE study and from 950 to 1,500 subjects provided by 6 global collaborators. The sample metadata nearly always contained a de-identified subject ID, COVID-19 status, age in years and sex. HLA class I and class II types, where available, came from metadata supplied by the sample provider rather than from assay-based typing.

Paper-wide results and their limitations: How much clinical and demographic metadata was included differed by source and by participant, and the metadata was provided uncurated.

Collaborating institutions collected whole blood in K2EDTA tubes following their own protocols. Collaborator samples were shipped for TCRbeta analysis as frozen whole blood, isolated PBMCs, or DNA extracted from either sample type. The immunoSEQ Assay, a bias-controlled multiplex PCR, was used to amplify TCRbeta CDR3 regions from genomic DNA. Per the original workflow: Within the assay, amplification of reference gene primers was used to estimate how many nucleated cells each sample contained. Sequence reads were collapsed and filtered to measure the absolute abundance of every unique TCRbeta CDR3 rearrangement. For each sample, productive Simpson clonality was calculated as the square root of Simpson's diversity index across productive rearrangements. As stored in TCRdb, this immuneACCESS dataset retains in-frame rearrangements with V and J assigned. A fraction of the clones does not appear; measured against another copy, unresolved V genes explain less than half of the discrepancy, and the remainder lacks a known reason. V, J and clone size were drawn from that table, and D and trimming were deduced from the DNA. In all, the sample holds about 130,000 clones, and under 85% of those were seen once. About a tenth of the sample comes from the top ten.

Sequenced sample: peripheral blood. This receptor was identified in a man aged 35 to 55 with active or convalescent COVID-19.

The nucleotide sequence reads as follows: TGTGCTAGTGGTTTGGTACTCGGGTTAAACCCGGACATTCAGTACTTC. Translated, this is CASGLVLGLNPDIQYF. This chain is built from TRBV12-5 and TRBJ2-4, with the D segment identity uncertain. V is cut by 0 bases and J by 8 bases, and the space between the germline ends is 17 bases. The CDR1 and CDR2 encoded by the germline V gene are LGHNT and FRNRAP. From its cysteine to its phenylalanine, the CDR3 spans 16 amino acids. Only the CDR3 part of the read is kept: 48 bases, read in frame from the first base.